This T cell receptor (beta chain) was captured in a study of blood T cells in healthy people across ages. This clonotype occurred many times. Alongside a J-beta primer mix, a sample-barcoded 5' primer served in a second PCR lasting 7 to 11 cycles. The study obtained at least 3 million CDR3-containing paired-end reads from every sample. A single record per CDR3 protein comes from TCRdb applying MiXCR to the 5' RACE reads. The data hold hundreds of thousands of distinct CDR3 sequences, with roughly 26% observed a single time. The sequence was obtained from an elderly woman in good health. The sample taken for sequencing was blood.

The CDR3: CASSDRQGSATQYF. As DNA, the CDR3 is TGCGCCAGCAGCGACCGACAGGGCTCGGCGACCCAGTACTTC. The rearrangement joins TRBV5-1 to TRBJ2-5; TRBD1 matches 7 bases. The length of the CDR3 is 14 residues. V lost 4 bases to trimming and J lost 7 bases; unmatched junction nucleotides: 10. Germline V gene lookup returns CDR1 SGHRS and CDR2 YFSETQ.